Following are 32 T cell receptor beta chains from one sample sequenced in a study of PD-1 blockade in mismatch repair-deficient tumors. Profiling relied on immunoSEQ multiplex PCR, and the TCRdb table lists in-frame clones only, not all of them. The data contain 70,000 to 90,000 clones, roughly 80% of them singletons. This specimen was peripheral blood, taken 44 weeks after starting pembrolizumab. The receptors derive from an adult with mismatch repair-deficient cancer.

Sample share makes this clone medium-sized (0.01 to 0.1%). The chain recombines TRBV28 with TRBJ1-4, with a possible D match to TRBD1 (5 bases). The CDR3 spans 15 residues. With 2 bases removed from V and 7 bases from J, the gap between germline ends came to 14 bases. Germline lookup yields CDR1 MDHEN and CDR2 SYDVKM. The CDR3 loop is CASSLVRGRSEKLFF. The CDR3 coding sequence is TGTGCCAGCAGTTTAGTCCGGGGGAGAAGTGAAAAACTGTTTTTT. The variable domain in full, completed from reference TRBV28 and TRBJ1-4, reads DVKVTQSSRYLVKRTGEKVFLECVQDMDHENMFWYRQDPGLGLRLIYFSYDVKMKEKGDIPEGYSVSREKKERFSLILESASTNQTSMYLCASSLVRGRSEKLFFGSGTQLSVL.

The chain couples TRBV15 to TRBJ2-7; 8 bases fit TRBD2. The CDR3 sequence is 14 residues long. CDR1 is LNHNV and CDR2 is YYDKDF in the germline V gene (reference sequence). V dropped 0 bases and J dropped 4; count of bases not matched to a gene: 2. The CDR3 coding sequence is TGTGCCACCAGCAGAGAGGGACTAGTTTACGAGCAGTACTTC. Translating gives CATSREGLVYEQYF.

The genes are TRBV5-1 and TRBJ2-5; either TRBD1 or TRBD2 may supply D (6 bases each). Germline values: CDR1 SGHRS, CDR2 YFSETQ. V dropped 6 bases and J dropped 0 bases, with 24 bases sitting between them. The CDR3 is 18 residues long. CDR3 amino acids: CASTIGGQGLTYQETQYF. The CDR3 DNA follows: TGCGCCAGCACCATTGGAGGGCAGGGGTTAACGTACCAAGAGACCCAGTACTTC. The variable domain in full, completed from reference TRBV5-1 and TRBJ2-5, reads KAGVTQTPRYLIKTRGQQVTLSCSPISGHRSVSWYQQTPGQGLQFLFEYFSETQRNKGNFPGRFSGRQFSNSRSEMNVSTLELGDSALYLCASTIGGQGLTYQETQYFGPGTRLLVL.

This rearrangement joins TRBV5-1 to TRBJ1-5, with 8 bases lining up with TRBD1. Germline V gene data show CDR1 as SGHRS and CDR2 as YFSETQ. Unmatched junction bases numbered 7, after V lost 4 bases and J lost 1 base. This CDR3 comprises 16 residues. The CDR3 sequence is CASSPGTGGSNQPQHF. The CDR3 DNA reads TGCGCCAGCAGCCCTGGGACAGGAGGAAGCAATCAGCCCCAGCATTTT.

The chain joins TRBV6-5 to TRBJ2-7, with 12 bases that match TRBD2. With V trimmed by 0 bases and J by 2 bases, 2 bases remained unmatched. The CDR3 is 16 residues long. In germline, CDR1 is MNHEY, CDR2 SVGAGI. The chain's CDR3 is CASSYSTSGSPYEQYF. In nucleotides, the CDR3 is TGTGCCAGCAGTTACTCGACTAGCGGGAGTCCCTACGAGCAGTACTTC.

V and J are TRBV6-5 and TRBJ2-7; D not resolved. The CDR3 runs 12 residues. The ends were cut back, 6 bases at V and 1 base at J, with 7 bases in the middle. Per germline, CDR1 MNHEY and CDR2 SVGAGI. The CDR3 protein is CASSAGSYEQYF. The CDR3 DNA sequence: TGTGCCAGCAGCGCCGGATCCTACGAGCAGTACTTC.

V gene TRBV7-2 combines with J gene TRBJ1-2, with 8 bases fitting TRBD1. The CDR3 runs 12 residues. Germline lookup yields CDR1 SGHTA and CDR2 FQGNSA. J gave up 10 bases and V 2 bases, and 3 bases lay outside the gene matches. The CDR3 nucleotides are TGTGCCAGCAGCTTACGGACAGGGACCTACACCTTC. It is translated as CASSLRTGTYTF.

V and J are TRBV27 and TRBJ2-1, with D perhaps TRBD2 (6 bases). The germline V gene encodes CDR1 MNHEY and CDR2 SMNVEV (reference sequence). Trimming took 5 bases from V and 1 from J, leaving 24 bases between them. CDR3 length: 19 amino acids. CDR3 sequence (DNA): TGTGCCAGCAGTGCTAGGGGAGGTCGGAATTTTTGGTCCTACAATGAGCAGTTCTTC. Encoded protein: CASSARGGRNFWSYNEQFF.

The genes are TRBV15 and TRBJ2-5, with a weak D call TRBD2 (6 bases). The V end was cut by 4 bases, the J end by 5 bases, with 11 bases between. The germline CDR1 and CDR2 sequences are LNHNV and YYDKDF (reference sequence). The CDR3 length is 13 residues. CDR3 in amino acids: CATSKGLVETQYF. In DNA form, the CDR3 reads TGTGCCACCAGCAAGGGACTGGTTGAGACCCAGTACTTC.

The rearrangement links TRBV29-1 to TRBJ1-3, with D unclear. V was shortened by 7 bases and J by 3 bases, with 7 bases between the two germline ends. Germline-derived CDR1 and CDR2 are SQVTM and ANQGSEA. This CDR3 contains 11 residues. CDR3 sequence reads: CSASFGNTIYF. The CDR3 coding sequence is TGCAGCGCGAGCTTTGGAAACACCATATATTTT. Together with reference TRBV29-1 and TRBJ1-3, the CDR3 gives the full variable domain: SAVISQKPSRDICQRGTSLTIQCQVDSQVTMMFWYRQQPGQSLTLIATANQGSEATYESGFVIDKFPISRPNLTFSTLTVSNMSPEDSSIYLCSASFGNTIYFGEGSWLTVV.

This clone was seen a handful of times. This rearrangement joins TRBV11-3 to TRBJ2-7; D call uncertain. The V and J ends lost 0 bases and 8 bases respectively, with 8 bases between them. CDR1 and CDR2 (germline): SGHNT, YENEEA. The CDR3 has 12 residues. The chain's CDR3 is CASSLDTDKQYF. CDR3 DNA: TGTGCCAGCAGCTTAGATACAGACAAGCAGTACTTC.

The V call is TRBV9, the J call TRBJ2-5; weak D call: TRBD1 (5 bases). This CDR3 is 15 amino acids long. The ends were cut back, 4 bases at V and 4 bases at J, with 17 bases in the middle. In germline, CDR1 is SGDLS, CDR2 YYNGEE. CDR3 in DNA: TGTGCCAGCAGCCCTCGCGACCAGGGCCCAGAGACCCAGTACTTC. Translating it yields CASSPRDQGPETQYF.

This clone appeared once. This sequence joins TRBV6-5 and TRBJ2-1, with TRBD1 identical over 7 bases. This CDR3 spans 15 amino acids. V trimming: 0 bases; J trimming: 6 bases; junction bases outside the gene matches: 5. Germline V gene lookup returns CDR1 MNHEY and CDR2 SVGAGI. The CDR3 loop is CASSYSTNRGNEQFF. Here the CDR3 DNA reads TGTGCCAGCAGTTACTCAACCAACAGGGGCAATGAGCAGTTCTTC.

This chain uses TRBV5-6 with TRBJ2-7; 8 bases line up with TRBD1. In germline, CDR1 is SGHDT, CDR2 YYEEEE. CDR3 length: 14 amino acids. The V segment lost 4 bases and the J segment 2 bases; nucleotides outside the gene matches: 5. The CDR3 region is CASSRTGRTYEQYF. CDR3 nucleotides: TGTGCCAGCAGCCGGACAGGGCGAACCTACGAGCAGTACTTC.

CDR3 region: CASSSLRETQYF. DNA of the CDR3: TGTGCCAGCAGCTCCCTCCGGGAGACCCAGTACTTC. The chain links TRBV11-2 to TRBJ2-5, with no clear D. Germline V gives CDR1 SGHAT, CDR2 FQNNGV. Trimming removed 4 bases at V and 5 bases at J, with 8 bases between. The CDR3 runs to 12 residues.

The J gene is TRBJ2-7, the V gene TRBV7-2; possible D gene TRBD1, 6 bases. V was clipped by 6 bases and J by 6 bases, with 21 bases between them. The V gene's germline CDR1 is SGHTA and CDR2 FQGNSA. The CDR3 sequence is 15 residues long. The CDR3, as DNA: TGTGCCAGCAGTTCGGGACATGGAGGTTCTGGCGAGCAGTACTTC. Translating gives CASSSGHGGSGEQYF.

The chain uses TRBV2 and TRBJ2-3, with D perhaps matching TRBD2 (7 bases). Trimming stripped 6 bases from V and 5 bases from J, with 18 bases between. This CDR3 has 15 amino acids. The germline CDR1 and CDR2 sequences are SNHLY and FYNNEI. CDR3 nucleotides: TGTGCCAGCAGCCCGGGGGGCGGGAGAGGAGATACGCAGTATTTT. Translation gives CASSPGGGRGDTQYF.

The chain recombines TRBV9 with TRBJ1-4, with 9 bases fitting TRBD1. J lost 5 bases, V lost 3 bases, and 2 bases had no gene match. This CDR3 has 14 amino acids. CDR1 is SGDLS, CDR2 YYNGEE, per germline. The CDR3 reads CASSAGTGNEKLFF. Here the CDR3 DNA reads TGTGCCAGCAGCGCCGGGACAGGGAATGAAAAACTGTTTTTT.

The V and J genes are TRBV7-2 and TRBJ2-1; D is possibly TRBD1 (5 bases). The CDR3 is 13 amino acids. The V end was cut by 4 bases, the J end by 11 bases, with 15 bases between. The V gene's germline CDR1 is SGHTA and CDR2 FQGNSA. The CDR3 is CASSSPPGSQQFF. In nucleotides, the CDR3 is TGTGCCAGCAGCTCCCCGCCAGGGTCCCAGCAGTTCTTC.

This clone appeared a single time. CDR3 sequence (DNA): TGCAGCGTTGAGATAGGAAACACCATATATTTT. Its translation is CSVEIGNTIYF. The gene calls are TRBV29-1 and TRBJ1-3, with unresolved D. The V gene lost 3 bases and the J gene lost 4 bases, with 4 bases spanning the gap. Per germline, CDR1 SQVTM and CDR2 ANQGSEA. The CDR3 runs to 11 residues.

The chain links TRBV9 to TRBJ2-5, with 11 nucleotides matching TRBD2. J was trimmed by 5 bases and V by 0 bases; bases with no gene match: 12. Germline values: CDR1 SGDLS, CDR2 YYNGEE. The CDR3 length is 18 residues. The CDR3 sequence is CASSVGTSGSRMVETQYF. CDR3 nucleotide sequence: TGTGCCAGCAGCGTAGGTACTAGCGGGAGCCGTATGGTGGAGACCCAGTACTTC. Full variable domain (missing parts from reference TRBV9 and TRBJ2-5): DSGVTQTPKHLITATGQRVTLRCSPRSGDLSVYWYQQSLDQGLQFLIQYYNGEERAKGNILERFSAQQFPDLHSELNLSSLELGDSALYFCASSVGTSGSRMVETQYFGPGTRLLVL.

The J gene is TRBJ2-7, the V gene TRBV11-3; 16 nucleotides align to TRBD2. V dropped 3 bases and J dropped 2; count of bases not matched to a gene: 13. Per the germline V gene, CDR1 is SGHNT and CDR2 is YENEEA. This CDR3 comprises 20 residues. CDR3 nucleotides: TGTGCCAGCAGCTTGGTGCCGGGACTAGCGGGAGGGCGGCCCGCCTACGAGCAGTACTTC. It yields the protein CASSLVPGLAGGRPAYEQYF.

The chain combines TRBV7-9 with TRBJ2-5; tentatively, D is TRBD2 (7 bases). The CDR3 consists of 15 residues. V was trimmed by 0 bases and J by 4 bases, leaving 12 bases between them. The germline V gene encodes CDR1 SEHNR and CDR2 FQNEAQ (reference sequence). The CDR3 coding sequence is TGTGCCAGCAGCTTAGCTGTTGGGGGGGCAGAGACCCAGTACTTC. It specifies CASSLAVGGAETQYF.

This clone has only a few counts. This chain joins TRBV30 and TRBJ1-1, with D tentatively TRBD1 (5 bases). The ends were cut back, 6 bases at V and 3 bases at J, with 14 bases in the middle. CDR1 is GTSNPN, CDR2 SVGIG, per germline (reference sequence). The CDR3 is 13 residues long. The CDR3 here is CACRRQGYTEAFF. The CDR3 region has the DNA TGTGCCTGCCGGCGCCAGGGATACACTGAAGCTTTCTTT.

CDR3 sequence (DNA): TGTGCCAGCAGGCGATTACTAGCGGGAAGATACAATGAGCAGTTCTTC. This translates into CASRRLLAGRYNEQFF. The chain has TRBV11-2 and TRBJ2-1, with 10 bases fitting TRBD2. V trimming: 6 bases; J trimming: 4 bases; junction bases outside the gene matches: 9. The CDR3 spans 16 residues. Per germline, CDR1 SGHAT and CDR2 FQNNGV. Supplemented by reference TRBV11-2 and TRBJ2-1, the full variable domain reads EAGVAQSPRYKIIEKRQSVAFWCNPISGHATLYWYQQILGQGPKLLIQFQNNGVVDDSQLPKDRFSAERLKGVDSTLKIQPAKLEDSAVYLCASRRLLAGRYNEQFFGPGTRLTVL.

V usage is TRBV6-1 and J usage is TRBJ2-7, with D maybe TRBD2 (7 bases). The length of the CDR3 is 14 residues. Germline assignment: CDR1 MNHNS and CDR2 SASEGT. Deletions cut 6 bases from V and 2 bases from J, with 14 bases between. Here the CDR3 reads CASSGGRYTYEQYF. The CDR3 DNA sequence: TGTGCCAGCAGCGGGGGGCGTTATACCTACGAGCAGTACTTC.

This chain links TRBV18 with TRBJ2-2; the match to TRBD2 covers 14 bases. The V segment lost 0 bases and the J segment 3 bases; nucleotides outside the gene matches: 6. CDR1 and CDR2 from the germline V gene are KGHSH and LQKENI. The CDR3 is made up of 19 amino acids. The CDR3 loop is CASSPPTSGRAKDTGELFF. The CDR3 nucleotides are TGTGCCAGCTCACCACCGACTAGCGGGAGGGCCAAGGACACCGGGGAGCTGTTTTTT.

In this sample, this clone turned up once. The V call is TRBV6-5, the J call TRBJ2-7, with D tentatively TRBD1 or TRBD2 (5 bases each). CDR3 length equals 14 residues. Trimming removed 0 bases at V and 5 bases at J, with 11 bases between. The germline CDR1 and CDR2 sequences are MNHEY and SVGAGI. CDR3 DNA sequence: TGTGCCAGCAGTTACTCCGGGACCAGGAACGAGCAGTACTTC. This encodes CASSYSGTRNEQYF.

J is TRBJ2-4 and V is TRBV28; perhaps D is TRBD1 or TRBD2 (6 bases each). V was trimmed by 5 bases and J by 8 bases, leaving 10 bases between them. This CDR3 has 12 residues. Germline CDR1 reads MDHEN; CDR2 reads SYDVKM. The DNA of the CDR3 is TGTGCCAGCAGTGGAAGGGGGGACATTCAGTACTTC. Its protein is CASSGRGDIQYF.

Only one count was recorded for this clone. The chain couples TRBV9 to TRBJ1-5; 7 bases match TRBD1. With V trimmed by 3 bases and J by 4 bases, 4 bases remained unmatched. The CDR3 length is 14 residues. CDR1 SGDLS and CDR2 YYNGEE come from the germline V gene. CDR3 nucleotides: TGTGCCAGCAGCGCCGGGACAGATAATCAGCCCCAGCATTTT. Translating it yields CASSAGTDNQPQHF.

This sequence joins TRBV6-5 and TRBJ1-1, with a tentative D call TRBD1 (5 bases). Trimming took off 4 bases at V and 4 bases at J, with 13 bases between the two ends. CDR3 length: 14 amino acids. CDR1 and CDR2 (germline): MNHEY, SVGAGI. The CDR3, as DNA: TGTGCCAGCAGTTTTTACCGGGACGGCACTGAAGCTTTCTTT. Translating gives CASSFYRDGTEAFF.

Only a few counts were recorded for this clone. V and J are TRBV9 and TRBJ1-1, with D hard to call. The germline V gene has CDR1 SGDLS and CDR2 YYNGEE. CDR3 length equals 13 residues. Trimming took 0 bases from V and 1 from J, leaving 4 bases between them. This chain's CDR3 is CASSVGTNTEAFF. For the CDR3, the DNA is TGTGCCAGCAGCGTAGGGACGAACACTGAAGCTTTCTTT.